Listed here are 20 T cell receptor beta chains from one sample, sequenced in a study of shared clonotypes between healthy human individuals. Libraries were prepared by immunoSEQ multiplex PCR; TCRdb keeps only in-frame clonotypes and omits some of them. The profile covers millions of clones, with over 85% appearing a single time and under 0.15% taken by the ten largest. Specimen: naive CD4+ T cells sorted from blood. Subset indicated: CD45RA+ positively selected. The receptors were gathered from a man aged 18 to 35 in good health.

V usage is TRBV11-2 and J usage is TRBJ2-5; no firm D call. The closer fit of TRBJ2-7 to the DNA end suggests the J call may be wrong. Germline assignment: CDR1 SGHAT and CDR2 FQNNGV. The CDR3 runs 13 residues. CDR3 DNA sequence: TGTGCCAGCAGCTTAGATCTACTTCACGAGCAGTACTTC. It yields the protein CASSLDLLHEQYF.

The J gene is TRBJ1-3, the V gene TRBV7-2; D call uncertain. The CDR3 is made up of 15 amino acids. Trimming removed 1 base from V and 3 bases from J, with 10 bases in between. Germline V lookup: CDR1 SGHTA, CDR2 FQGNSA. CDR3 protein: CASSLVGVGGNTIYF. The DNA for the CDR3 is TGTGCCAGCAGCTTAGTGGGAGTAGGTGGAAACACCATATATTTT.

V usage is TRBV7-8 and J usage is TRBJ1-1; D not certain. V was trimmed by 7 bases and J by 5 bases, leaving 17 bases between them. Germline V gene data show CDR1 as SGHVS and CDR2 as FQNEAQ. The length of the CDR3 is 14 residues. CDR3 in DNA: TGTGCCAGCACCAATTCTGGGATTATAACTGAAGCTTTCTTT. Its translation is CASTNSGIITEAFF. Complete variable domain (other parts from reference TRBV7-8 and TRBJ1-1): GAGVSQSPRYKVAKRGQDVALRCDPISGHVSLFWYQQALGQGPEFLTYFQNEAQLDKSGLPSDRFFAERPEGSVSTLKIQRTQQEDSAVYLCASTNSGIITEAFFGQGTRLTVV.

The CDR3 spells CASSVTGSLRGGTLNSPLHF. For the CDR3, the DNA is TGTGCCAGCAGCGTGACAGGGTCTCTTCGAGGGGGGACTTTGAATTCACCCCTCCACTTT. The rearrangement joins TRBV9 to TRBJ1-6, with 7 bases that match TRBD1. Germline trimming cut 2 bases from V and 7 bases from J; bases unmatched to any gene: 21. This CDR3 is built from 20 residues. The germline V gene encodes CDR1 SGDLS and CDR2 YYNGEE.

The chain is built from TRBV7-2 and TRBJ2-7, with no clear D. Deletions cut 0 bases from V and 7 bases from J, with 7 bases between. Germline lookup yields CDR1 SGHTA and CDR2 FQGNSA. CDR3 length: 12 residues. For the CDR3, the DNA is TGTGCCAGCAGCTTAGCGGGAATGGAGCAGTACTTC. Translated, it gives CASSLAGMEQYF.

This chain joins TRBV10-1 and TRBJ2-1, with D tentatively TRBD1 or TRBD2 (5 bases each). Germline lookup yields CDR1 WNHNN and CDR2 SYGVQD (reference sequence). This CDR3 has 15 residues. The V gene lost 5 bases and the J gene lost 1 base, with 12 bases spanning the gap. The CDR3 protein is CASSNRDGSYNEQFF. The CDR3 coding sequence is TGCGCCAGCAGTAACCGGGACGGGTCCTACAATGAGCAGTTCTTC.

V and J are TRBV2 and TRBJ2-7; 9 nucleotides line up with TRBD1. The CDR3 consists of 18 residues. With V trimmed by 1 base and J by 2 bases, 12 bases remained unmatched. Germline V gene data show CDR1 as SNHLY and CDR2 as FYNNEI. Here the CDR3 DNA reads TGTGCCAGCAGTGAAGACCCCAGAGGACAGGGGCTAGCCTACGAGCAGTACTTC. It specifies CASSEDPRGQGLAYEQYF.

The V call is TRBV19, the J call TRBJ1-1; TRBD1 aligns across 9 bases. V was clipped by 7 bases and J by 4 bases; unmatched bases: 7. The CDR3 length is 14 residues. From germline, CDR1 is LNHDA and CDR2 SQIVND (reference sequence). Written as DNA, the CDR3 is TGTGCCAGTATTTACCGGGACAGGGTCACTGAAGCTTTCTTT. It yields the protein CASIYRDRVTEAFF.

The chain couples TRBV10-2 to TRBJ2-2, with 10 bases identical to TRBD1. The CDR3 length is 18 residues. From germline, CDR1 is WSHSY and CDR2 SAAADI. V was pared by 5 bases and J by 1 base, with 10 bases of the junction left unmatched. The CDR3 loop reads CASSPGQGIPLNTGELFF. The CDR3, as DNA: TGCGCCAGCAGTCCGGGACAGGGGATCCCTTTGAACACCGGGGAGCTGTTTTTT.

The rearrangement uses TRBV29-1 and TRBJ2-2; 8 bases are shared with TRBD1. Germline V CDR1 and CDR2: SQVTM, ANQGSEA. Germline trimming cut 2 bases from V and 6 bases from J; bases unmatched to any gene: 5. The CDR3 is 14 residues long. CDR3 nucleotide sequence: TGCAGCGTTGAACGGACAGGGTATGCCGGGGAGCTGTTTTTT. Translation: CSVERTGYAGELFF.

As for this clone: Sequence at one end of the junction differs from germline and may be a read error. The chain joins TRBV30 to TRBJ2-2; 10 nucleotides match TRBD2. The CDR3 totals 14 residues. CDR1 and CDR2 from the germline V gene are GTSNPN and SVGIG (reference sequence). The CDR3 loop reads CAWRLAGATGKLFF. In DNA form, the CDR3 reads TGTGCCTGGAGGCTAGCGGGGGCCACCGGGAAGCTGTTTTTT.

This chain connects TRBV4-1 to TRBJ2-5; 15 nucleotides line up with TRBD2. Per the germline V gene, CDR1 is MGHRA and CDR2 is YSYEKL. There are 18 residues in the CDR3. V lost 3 bases to trimming and J lost 3 bases; unmatched junction nucleotides: 8. CDR3 DNA sequence: TGCGCCAGCAGCCAGGGACTAGCGGGAGGCCGGGAGAAAGAGACCCAGTACTTC. Protein sequence: CASSQGLAGGREKETQYF.

The chain is built from TRBV9 and TRBJ2-1, with D possibly matching TRBD1 (6 bases). The CDR3 has 15 amino acids. Trimming pared 4 bases from V and 2 bases from J, leaving 13 bases between. Germline V gene lookup returns CDR1 SGDLS and CDR2 YYNGEE. The CDR3 protein is CASSPGRGTYNEQFF. The CDR3, as DNA: TGTGCCAGCAGCCCGGGCAGGGGTACCTACAATGAGCAGTTCTTC.

The chain joins TRBV7-2 to TRBJ2-7; D is unclear. CDR1 SGHTA and CDR2 FQGNSA come from the germline V gene. V was trimmed by 6 bases and J by 6 bases, leaving 15 bases between them. The CDR3 contains 13 residues. CDR3 in amino acids: CASREWSVGEQYF. In DNA form, the CDR3 reads TGTGCCAGCAGAGAGTGGTCAGTTGGCGAGCAGTACTTC.

This chain connects TRBV7-2 to TRBJ2-2; D gene uncertain. V was shortened by 1 base and J by 0 bases, with 9 bases between the two germline ends. CDR1 is SGHTA and CDR2 is FQGNSA in the germline V gene. There are 16 residues in the CDR3. The CDR3 DNA follows: TGTGCCAGCAGCTTAGGACATCGCTCGAACACCGGGGAGCTGTTTTTT. This codes for CASSLGHRSNTGELFF.

The J gene is TRBJ2-1, the V gene TRBV11-2, with D perhaps given as TRBD1 or TRBD2 (5 bases each). Germline assignment: CDR1 SGHAT and CDR2 FQNNGV. V was cut by 0 bases and J by 6 bases, with 15 bases left in between. This CDR3 has 16 amino acids. The CDR3 region has the DNA TGTGCCAGCAGCTTAGATCGTTCTCGGGGCAGCAATGAGCAGTTCTTC. Its protein is CASSLDRSRGSNEQFF.

The J gene is TRBJ2-7, the V gene TRBV11-2; D tentatively fits TRBD1 or TRBD2 (5 bases each). Between the trimmed V and J ends, which lost 5 bases and 1 base, there was a span of 15 bases. CDR1 and CDR2 (germline): SGHAT, FQNNGV. The CDR3 has 15 residues. DNA for the CDR3: TGTGCCAGCAGCACCGGGACCAAAGTTTCCTACGAGCAGTACTTC. Translating gives CASSTGTKVSYEQYF.

The V and J genes are TRBV7-2 and TRBJ2-1; a possible D gene is TRBD1 (6 bases). The germline V and J ends were trimmed by 1 base and 4 bases, with 11 bases remaining between them. Germline V gene lookup returns CDR1 SGHTA and CDR2 FQGNSA. This CDR3 is 15 amino acids long. As DNA, the CDR3 is TGTGCCAGCAGCTTAGTAACAGGGAGATACAATGAGCAGTTCTTC. It translates to CASSLVTGRYNEQFF.

This clone was seen more than once but under ten times. The chain uses TRBV9 and TRBJ1-6; no clear D. The CDR3 consists of 15 residues. V was pared by 0 bases and J by 7 bases, with 11 bases between. Germline V gene data show CDR1 as SGDLS and CDR2 as YYNGEE. CDR3 protein: CASSVGEVGNSPLHF. For the CDR3, the DNA is TGTGCCAGCAGCGTAGGGGAGGTGGGGAATTCACCCCTCCACTTT.

The V and J genes are TRBV6-5 and TRBJ2-1; the D gene is possibly TRBD1 (5 bases). CDR1 is MNHEY, CDR2 SVGAGI, per germline. V lost 2 bases and J 6 bases, leaving 17 bases between the germline ends. The CDR3 has 16 residues. CDR3 residues: CASSYPSSRVFNEQFF. The CDR3 nucleotides are TGTGCCAGCAGTTACCCCAGTAGCAGGGTATTCAATGAGCAGTTCTTC.